This entry features one T cell receptor (beta chain) sequence. Sequencing was performed with immunoSEQ multiplex PCR; in TCRdb, only in-frame clones are kept and a portion is missing. The sample consists of about 43,000 clones, under 90% of them appearing once. Time point of the sample: peripheral blood 6 weeks after treatment start. This CDR3 is built from 16 residues. These data originate in a study of PD-L1 blockade in urothelial cancer. The sequence was obtained from a man between 60 and 70 years old with urothelial cancer. Sequencing was performed on PBMCs, taken around atezolizumab (anti-PD-L1) treatment. The V and J genes are TRBV21-1 and TRBJ1-1; the DNA was not used to check the table's D call, TRBD1. TRBV21-1 is listed as a pseudogene. CDR3 amino acids: CASSKTGGEVATEAFF. The CDR3 coding sequence is TGTGCCAGCAGCAAGACTGGGGGCGAGGTTGCCACTGAAGCTTTCTTT.